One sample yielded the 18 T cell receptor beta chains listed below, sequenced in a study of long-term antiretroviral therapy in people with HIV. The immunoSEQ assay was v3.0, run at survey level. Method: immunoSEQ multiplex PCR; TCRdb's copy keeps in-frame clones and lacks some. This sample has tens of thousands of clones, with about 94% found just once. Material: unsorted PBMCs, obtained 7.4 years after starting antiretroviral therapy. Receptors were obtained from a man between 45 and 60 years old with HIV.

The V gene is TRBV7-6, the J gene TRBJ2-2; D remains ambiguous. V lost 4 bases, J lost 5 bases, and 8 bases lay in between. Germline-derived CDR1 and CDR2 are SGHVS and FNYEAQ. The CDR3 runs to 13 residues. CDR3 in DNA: TGTGCCAGCAGCTACGAACTTACCGGGGAGCTGTTTTTT. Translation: CASSYELTGELFF.

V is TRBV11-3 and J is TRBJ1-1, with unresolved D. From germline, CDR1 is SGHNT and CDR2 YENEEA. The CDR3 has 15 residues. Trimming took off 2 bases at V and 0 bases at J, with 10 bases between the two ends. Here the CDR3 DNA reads TGTGCCAGCAGCTTAAGCTTCGGCTTGAACACTGAAGCTTTCTTT. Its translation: CASSLSFGLNTEAFF.

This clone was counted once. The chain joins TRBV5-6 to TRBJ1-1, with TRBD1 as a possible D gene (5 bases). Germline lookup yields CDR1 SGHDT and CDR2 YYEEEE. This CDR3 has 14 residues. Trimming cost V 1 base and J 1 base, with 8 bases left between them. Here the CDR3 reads CASSLTGPNTEAFF. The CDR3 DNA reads TGTGCCAGCAGCTTGACGGGGCCGAACACTGAAGCTTTCTTT.

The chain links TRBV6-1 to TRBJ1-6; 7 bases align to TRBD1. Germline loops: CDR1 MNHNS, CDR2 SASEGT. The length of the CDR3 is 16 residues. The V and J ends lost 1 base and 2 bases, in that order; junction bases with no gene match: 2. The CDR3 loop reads CASSEEGTAYNSPLHF. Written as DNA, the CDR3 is TGTGCCAGCAGTGAAGAAGGGACAGCCTATAATTCACCCCTCCACTTT.

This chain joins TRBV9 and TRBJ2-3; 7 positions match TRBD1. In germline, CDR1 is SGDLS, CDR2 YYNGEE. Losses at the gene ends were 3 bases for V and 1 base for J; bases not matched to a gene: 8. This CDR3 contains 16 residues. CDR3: CASSGAGTVGTDTQYF. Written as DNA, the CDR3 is TGTGCCAGCAGCGGAGCCGGGACAGTCGGCACAGATACGCAGTATTTT.

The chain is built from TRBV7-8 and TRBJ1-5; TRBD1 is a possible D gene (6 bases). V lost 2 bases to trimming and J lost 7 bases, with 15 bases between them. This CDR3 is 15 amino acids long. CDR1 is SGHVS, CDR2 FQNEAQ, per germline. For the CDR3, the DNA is TGTGCCAGCAGCTTAAGGCGACAGGAGGGGCAGCCCCAGCATTTT. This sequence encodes CASSLRRQEGQPQHF.

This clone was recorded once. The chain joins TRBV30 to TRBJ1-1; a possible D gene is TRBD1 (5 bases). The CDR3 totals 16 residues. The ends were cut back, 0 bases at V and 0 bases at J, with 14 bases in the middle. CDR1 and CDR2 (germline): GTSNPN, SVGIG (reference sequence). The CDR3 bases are TGTGCCTGGAGTGTATTGGGGCAGGTGATGAACACTGAAGCTTTCTTT. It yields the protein CAWSVLGQVMNTEAFF.

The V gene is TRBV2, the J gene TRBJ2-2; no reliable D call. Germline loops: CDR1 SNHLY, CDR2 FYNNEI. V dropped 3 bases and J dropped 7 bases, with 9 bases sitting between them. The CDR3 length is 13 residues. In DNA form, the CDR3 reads TGTGCCAGCAGTGAGTTTGTGGTCGGGGAGCTGTTTTTT. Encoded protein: CASSEFVVGELFF.

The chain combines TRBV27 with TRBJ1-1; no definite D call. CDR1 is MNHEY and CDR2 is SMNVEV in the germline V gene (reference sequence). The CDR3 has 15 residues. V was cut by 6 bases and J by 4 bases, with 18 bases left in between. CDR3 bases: TGTGCCAGCAGCCGCTCCACCCGTTGGGGCACTGAAGCTTTCTTT. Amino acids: CASSRSTRWGTEAFF.

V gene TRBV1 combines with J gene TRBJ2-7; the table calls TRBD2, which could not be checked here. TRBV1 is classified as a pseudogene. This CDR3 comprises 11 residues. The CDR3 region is CTSSHMSEQYF. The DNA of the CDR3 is TGCACCAGCAGCCATATGAGCGAGCAGTACTTC.

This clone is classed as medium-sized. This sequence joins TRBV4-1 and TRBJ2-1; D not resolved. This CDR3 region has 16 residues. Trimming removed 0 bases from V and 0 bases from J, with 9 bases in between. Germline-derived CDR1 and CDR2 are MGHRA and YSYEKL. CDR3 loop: CASSQEAQSSYNEQFF. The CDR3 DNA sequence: TGCGCCAGCAGCCAAGAGGCCCAGAGCTCCTACAATGAGCAGTTCTTC.

CDR3 loop: CASSETGVRNQPQHF. In DNA, the CDR3 is TGTGCCAGCAGTGAAACTGGGGTCAGGAATCAGCCCCAGCATTTT. The V gene is TRBV25-1, the J gene TRBJ1-5; D remains ambiguous. Per the germline V gene, CDR1 is MGHDK and CDR2 is SYGVNS. The CDR3 length is 15 residues. V was shortened by 2 bases and J by 4 bases, with 12 bases between the two germline ends.

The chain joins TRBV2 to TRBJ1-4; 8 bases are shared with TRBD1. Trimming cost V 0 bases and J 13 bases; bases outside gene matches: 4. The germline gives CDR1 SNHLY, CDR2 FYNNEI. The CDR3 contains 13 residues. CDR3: CASSEAQGARLFF. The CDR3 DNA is TGTGCCAGCAGTGAAGCGCAGGGGGCTCGACTGTTTTTT.

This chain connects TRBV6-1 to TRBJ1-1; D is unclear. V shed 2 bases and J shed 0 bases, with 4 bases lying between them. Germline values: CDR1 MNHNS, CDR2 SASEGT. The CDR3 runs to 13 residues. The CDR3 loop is CASSEYMNTEAFF. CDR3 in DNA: TGTGCCAGCAGTGAATATATGAACACTGAAGCTTTCTTT.

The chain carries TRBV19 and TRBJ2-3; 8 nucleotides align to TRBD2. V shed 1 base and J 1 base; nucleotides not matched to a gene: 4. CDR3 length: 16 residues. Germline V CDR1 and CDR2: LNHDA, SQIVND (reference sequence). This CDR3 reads CASSIVSGVRTDTQYF. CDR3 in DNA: TGTGCCAGTAGTATAGTTAGCGGGGTTCGCACAGATACGCAGTATTTT.

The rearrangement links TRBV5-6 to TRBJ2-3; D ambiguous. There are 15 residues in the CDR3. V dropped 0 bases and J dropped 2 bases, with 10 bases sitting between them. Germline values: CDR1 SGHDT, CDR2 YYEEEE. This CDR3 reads CASSLGSLLTDTQYF. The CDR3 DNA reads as TGTGCCAGCAGCTTGGGTAGCTTACTCACAGATACGCAGTATTTT.

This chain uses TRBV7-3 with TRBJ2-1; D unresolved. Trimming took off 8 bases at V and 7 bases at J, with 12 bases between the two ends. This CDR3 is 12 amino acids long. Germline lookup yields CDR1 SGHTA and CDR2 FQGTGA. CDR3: CASRRSENEQFF. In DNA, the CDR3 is TGTGCCAGCCGACGGAGCGAGAATGAGCAGTTCTTC.

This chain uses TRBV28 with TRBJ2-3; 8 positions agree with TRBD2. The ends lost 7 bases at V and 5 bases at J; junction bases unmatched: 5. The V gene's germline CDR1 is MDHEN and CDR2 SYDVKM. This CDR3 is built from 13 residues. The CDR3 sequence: CASNGGAGDTQYF. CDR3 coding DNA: TGTGCCAGCAACGGGGGGGCAGGAGATACGCAGTATTTT.